Listed here are 21 T cell receptor beta chains from one sample, sequenced in a study of blood T cell repertoires in COVID-19 (dated by TCRdb to about 2020). Receptors were amplified or captured by the immunoSEQ multiplex PCR assay. TCRdb stores this immuneACCESS table with in-frame sequences only. Part of the clones is absent; in the studies checked, under half of the shortfall reflects unresolved V genes, and no reason is known for the rest. The sample profile shows 200,000 to 250,000 clones; 86% of them were found once. The top ten hold 2% to 2.5% of the sample. Material: peripheral blood. These receptors were obtained from a woman in her 50s with acute or convalescent COVID-19.

The CDR3 region is CASSLSEVTGELFF. DNA of the CDR3: TGTGCCAGCAGCTTATCCGAGGTCACCGGGGAGCTGTTTTTT. The chain links TRBV7-8 to TRBJ2-2; D uncertain. Trimming removed 2 bases from V and 4 bases from J, with 8 bases in between. Germline loops: CDR1 SGHVS, CDR2 FQNEAQ. The CDR3 is 14 residues long.

The genes are TRBV7-9 and TRBJ2-7; 8 bases map to TRBD1. The CDR3 totals 15 residues. Germline CDR1 is SEHNR and CDR2 is FQNEAQ (reference sequence). V was clipped by 4 bases and J by 0 bases; unmatched bases: 5. The CDR3 is CASSSAGTGSYEQYF. CDR3 DNA sequence: TGTGCCAGCAGCTCCGCCGGGACAGGCTCCTACGAGCAGTACTTC.

J is TRBJ2-5 and V is TRBV29-1, with 9 nucleotides matching TRBD1. J gave up 4 bases and V 7 bases, and 4 bases lay outside the gene matches. This CDR3 comprises 12 residues. Germline values: CDR1 SQVTM, CDR2 ANQGSEA. The CDR3 spells CSAGQGRETQYF. CDR3 coding DNA: TGCAGCGCGGGACAGGGAAGAGAGACCCAGTACTTC.

J is TRBJ2-4 and V is TRBV4-1; 7 bases match TRBD2. CDR1 is MGHRA and CDR2 is YSYEKL in the germline V gene. The V segment lost 4 bases and the J segment 8 bases; nucleotides outside the gene matches: 14. The CDR3 sequence is 16 residues long. DNA for the CDR3: TGCGCCAGCAGCCCCCGGCTCGAGCGGGGAGGGTACATTCAGTACTTC. This gives the protein CASSPRLERGGYIQYF.

J is TRBJ1-5 and V is TRBV2; the D is unclear. The V end was cut by 1 base, the J end by 9 bases, with 10 bases between. In germline, CDR1 is SNHLY, CDR2 FYNNEI. The CDR3 extends over 13 amino acids. CDR3 loop: CASSEGEKGPQHF. In DNA, the CDR3 is TGTGCCAGCAGTGAAGGGGAGAAGGGGCCCCAGCATTTT.

The CDR3 here is CASSEQANYGYTF. CDR3 DNA sequence: TGTGCCAGCAGTGAACAGGCTAACTATGGCTACACCTTC. The chain carries TRBV6-1 and TRBJ1-2; D not resolved. The germline V gene has CDR1 MNHNS and CDR2 SASEGT. Between the trimmed V and J ends, which lost 2 bases and 0 bases, there was a span of 4 bases. CDR3 length: 13 residues.

This sequence joins TRBV4-1 and TRBJ2-2, with TRBD1 identical over 9 bases. Trimming took 6 bases from V and 5 from J; bases not matched to a gene: 10. Germline CDR1 MGHRA, CDR2 YSYEKL. The CDR3 has 16 residues. CDR3 region: CASSLFGTGTTGELFF. DNA of the CDR3: TGCGCCAGCAGTCTTTTTGGGACAGGGACGACCGGGGAGCTGTTTTTT.

This sequence joins TRBV5-1 and TRBJ2-1; 7 nucleotides agree with TRBD1. After removal of 1 base from V and 3 bases from J, the junction contained 4 bases not matched to a gene. CDR1 and CDR2 (germline): SGHRS, YFSETQ. There are 15 residues in the CDR3. The CDR3 nucleotides are TGCGCCAGCAGCTTGACAGGGGTAGACTACAATGAGCAGTTCTTC. It codes for CASSLTGVDYNEQFF.

The chain carries TRBV27 and TRBJ2-5, with 12 bases that match TRBD2. The CDR3 is 15 residues long. Germline CDR1 MNHEY, CDR2 SMNVEV (reference sequence). The V segment lost 3 bases and the J segment 5 bases; nucleotides outside the gene matches: 4. The CDR3 coding sequence is TGTGCCAGCAGTTTCCTAGCGGGAGGGGGGGAGACCCAGTACTTC. Encoded protein: CASSFLAGGGETQYF.

CDR3 residues: CASSPRGTNTGELFF. CDR3 in DNA: TGCGCCAGCAGCCCCAGGGGAACGAACACCGGGGAGCTGTTTTTT. The chain joins TRBV5-1 to TRBJ2-2; D might be TRBD1 (6 bases). The V end lost 4 bases, the J end lost 0 bases, and 10 bases lay between the germline ends. Germline CDR1 SGHRS, CDR2 YFSETQ. This CDR3 spans 15 amino acids.

The CDR3 here is CASSQALGTGDLVALHF. CDR3 DNA: TGCGCCAGCAGCCAGGCCTTAGGGACAGGGGACCTGGTGGCCCTCCACTTT. This chain uses TRBV4-3 with TRBJ1-6; 10 bases are a match to TRBD1. V dropped 3 bases and J dropped 14; count of bases not matched to a gene: 16. The CDR3 sequence is 17 residues long. Germline loops: CDR1 LGHNA, CDR2 YSLEER.

CDR3 sequence reads: CARGFGGAYSNQPQHF. In DNA form, the CDR3 reads TGTGCGAGGGGATTTGGGGGGGCCTATAGCAATCAGCCCCAGCATTTT. The chain has TRBV7-9 and TRBJ1-5; possibly TRBD1 for D (6 bases). The CDR3 contains 16 residues. Germline lookup yields CDR1 SEHNR and CDR2 FQNEAQ (reference sequence). Based on the CDR3 plus reference TRBV7-9 and TRBJ1-5, the full variable domain is DTGVSQNPRHKITKRGQNVTFRCDPISEHNRLYWYRQTLGQGPEFLTYFQNEAQLEKSRLLSDRFSAERPKGSFSTLEIQRTEQGDSAMYLCARGFGGAYSNQPQHFGDGTRLSIL.

This chain joins TRBV7-3 and TRBJ2-2; no definite D call. Germline V gene sequence: CDR1 SGHTA, CDR2 FQGTGA. Between the trimmed V and J ends, which lost 1 base and 2 bases, there was a span of 8 bases. CDR3 length: 15 amino acids. The DNA of the CDR3 is TGTGCCAGCAGCTTAATTAGCTCCAACACCGGGGAGCTGTTTTTT. It is translated as CASSLISSNTGELFF.

The CDR3 sequence is CASSPRAGGQVDTEAFF. CDR3 DNA: TGTGCCAGCTCACCACGGGCAGGAGGGCAGGTGGACACTGAAGCTTTCTTT. The J gene is TRBJ1-1, the V gene TRBV18; no firm D call. Germline CDR1 is KGHSH and CDR2 is LQKENI. The CDR3 length is 17 residues. Between the trimmed V and J ends, which lost 1 base and 3 bases, there was a span of 18 bases. The complete variable domain, with remaining parts taken from reference TRBV18 and TRBJ1-1, reads NAGVMQNPRHLVRRRGQEARLRCSPMKGHSHVYWYRQLPEEGLKFMVYLQKENIIDESGMPKERFSAEFPKEGPSILRIQQVVRGDSAAYFCASSPRAGGQVDTEAFFGQGTRLTVV.

The V and J genes are TRBV5-1 and TRBJ2-1; D is ambiguous. Germline-derived CDR1 and CDR2 are SGHRS and YFSETQ. V was cut by 4 bases and J by 4 bases, with 15 bases left in between. The CDR3 is made up of 15 amino acids. CDR3 amino acids: CASSRLGGNYNEQFF. CDR3 coding DNA: TGCGCCAGCAGCCGTCTTGGCGGAAATTACAATGAGCAGTTCTTC.

The rearrangement joins TRBV11-2 to TRBJ2-7; 10 bases agree with TRBD2. From germline, CDR1 is SGHAT and CDR2 FQNNGV. V was clipped by 6 bases and J by 3 bases; unmatched bases: 8. The CDR3 has 15 residues. The CDR3 sequence: CASRGSGLADYEQYF. The CDR3 bases are TGTGCCAGCAGGGGGAGCGGACTAGCGGACTACGAGCAGTACTTC.

V usage is TRBV28 and J usage is TRBJ1-5; possible D gene TRBD1, 6 bases. Germline CDR1 is MDHEN and CDR2 is SYDVKM. The CDR3 extends over 15 amino acids. The V end lost 1 base, the J end lost 2 bases, and 9 bases lay between the germline ends. CDR3 residues: CASSLYKGGNQPQHF. CDR3 nucleotides: TGTGCCAGCAGTTTATATAAGGGGGGCAATCAGCCCCAGCATTTT. Full variable domain (rest looked up from reference TRBV28 and TRBJ1-5): DVKVTQSSRYLVKRTGEKVFLECVQDMDHENMFWYRQDPGLGLRLIYFSYDVKMKEKGDIPEGYSVSREKKERFSLILESASTNQTSMYLCASSLYKGGNQPQHFGDGTRLSIL.

This chain connects TRBV7-9 to TRBJ1-6; no reliable D call. Trimming cost V 2 bases and J 6 bases, with 8 bases left between them. Germline V gives CDR1 SEHNR, CDR2 FQNEAQ (reference sequence). The CDR3 extends over 14 amino acids. The CDR3 nucleotides are TGTGCCAGCAGCTTATTGGGCAGTAATTCACCCCTCCACTTT. Translation: CASSLLGSNSPLHF.

This rearrangement joins TRBV15 to TRBJ1-6, with 10 positions matching TRBD1. The CDR3 length is 18 residues. Unmatched junction bases numbered 8, after V lost 0 bases and J lost 6 bases. Germline V CDR1 and CDR2: LNHNV, YYDKDF (reference sequence). In nucleotides, the CDR3 is TGTGCCACCAGCAGAGATTGGGACAGGGGATGGGGTAATTCACCCCTCCACTTT. Protein product: CATSRDWDRGWGNSPLHF.

The chain couples TRBV27 to TRBJ1-2, with 8 bases identical to TRBD1. V dropped 3 bases and J dropped 5; count of bases not matched to a gene: 5. Germline loops: CDR1 MNHEY, CDR2 SMNVEV (reference sequence). The length of the CDR3 is 14 residues. The CDR3 DNA reads as TGTGCCAGCAGTTTCCGGGACAGGATATATGGCTACACCTTC. Translation gives CASSFRDRIYGYTF.

V usage is TRBV4-3 and J usage is TRBJ2-1; D is perhaps TRBD2 (5 bases). V lost 1 base and J lost 2, with 12 bases in between. The CDR3 runs 16 residues. The germline V gene has CDR1 LGHNA and CDR2 YSLEER. The CDR3 loop reads CASSQGETHTYNEQFF. The CDR3 nucleotides are TGCGCCAGCAGCCAAGGGGAGACCCATACCTACAATGAGCAGTTCTTC.